Below, 25 T cell receptor beta chains from the same sample are listed, as sequenced in a study of blood T cell repertoires in COVID-19. Here immunoSEQ multiplex PCR was the method, and the copy in TCRdb shows in-frame clones only, minus some. The table has some 400,000 clones, approximately 77% seen once. The sample was peripheral blood. The receptors originated from a human donor with acute or convalescent COVID-19. The donor label of this sample is uncertain.

The chain is built from TRBV6-5 and TRBJ1-2; TRBD1 agrees at 10 bases. The germline gives CDR1 MNHEY, CDR2 SVGAGI. The CDR3 length is 15 residues. J was trimmed by 3 bases and V by 2 bases; bases with no gene match: 3. Here the CDR3 reads CASSYLTGGDYGYTF. The CDR3 DNA follows: TGTGCCAGCAGTTACCTGACAGGGGGCGACTATGGCTACACCTTC.

DNA of the CDR3: TGTGCCAGCAGTGCTAACGGTGAGCCCCAGCATTTT. Its translation is CASSANGEPQHF. The gene calls are TRBV3-1 (or the pseudogene TRBV3-2) and TRBJ1-5; D unclear. Between the trimmed V and J ends, which lost 6 bases and 8 bases, there was a span of 11 bases. The CDR3 totals 12 residues. The germline V gene has CDR1 LGHDT and CDR2 YNNKEL (reference sequence).

CDR3 protein: CASSLVGRSSSYEQYF. The CDR3 DNA sequence: TGCGCCAGCAGCTTGGTGGGGCGCTCGAGCTCCTACGAGCAGTACTTC. The chain couples TRBV5-1 to TRBJ2-7; D possibly corresponds to TRBD1 (5 bases). V dropped 0 bases and J dropped 0 bases, with 13 bases sitting between them. CDR3 length: 16 amino acids. Germline loops: CDR1 SGHRS, CDR2 YFSETQ.

The chain links TRBV19 to TRBJ2-3; TRBD2 agrees at 9 bases. The CDR3 contains 15 residues. Germline CDR1 is LNHDA and CDR2 is SQIVND (reference sequence). With 9 bases clipped from V and 1 base from J, the junction kept 8 bases outside the gene matches. CDR3 in amino acids: CASRPAGGRTDTQYF. The CDR3 bases are TGTGCCAGCCGCCCAGCGGGGGGCCGCACAGATACGCAGTATTTT.

J is TRBJ2-1 and V is TRBV30; D remains unclear. CDR1 and CDR2 from the germline V gene are GTSNPN and SVGIG (reference sequence). CDR3 length equals 14 residues. V was shortened by 0 bases and J by 7 bases, with 13 bases between the two germline ends. The CDR3 nucleotides are TGTGCCTGGAGTGTATTCTCCCCCGGGAATGAGCAGTTCTTC. Residues: CAWSVFSPGNEQFF.

The V gene is TRBV5-1, the J gene TRBJ1-2, with a possible D match to TRBD1 (5 bases). The CDR3 sequence is 14 residues long. Per germline, CDR1 SGHRS and CDR2 YFSETQ. Trimming stripped 0 bases from V and 6 bases from J, with 12 bases between. The CDR3 DNA follows: TGCGCCAGCAGCTTGGCCAGGGTCCTAGATGGCTACACCTTC. Amino acids: CASSLARVLDGYTF.

This clone was observed once. The V call is TRBV5-5, the J call TRBJ1-2; 10 bases are a match to TRBD1. The CDR3 is made up of 15 amino acids. The germline V gene has CDR1 SGHKS and CDR2 YYEKEE (reference sequence). After removal of 4 bases from V and 8 bases from J, the junction contained 11 bases not matched to a gene. In DNA form, the CDR3 reads TGTGCCAGCAGCCGGGAAATGACAGGGGGCAGCGGCTACACCTTC. Residues: CASSREMTGGSGYTF.

For this clone: Other DNA sequences in this sample translate to the same CDR3. V and J are TRBV30 and TRBJ1-2; the D is unclear. Germline V gene lookup returns CDR1 GTSNPN and CDR2 SVGIG (reference sequence). V was trimmed by 1 base and J by 5 bases, leaving 11 bases between them. The CDR3 runs to 13 residues. The CDR3 coding sequence is TGTGCCTGGAGTGGTGGACTGGGTTATGGCTACACCTTC. Its protein product is CAWSGGLGYGYTF. Full variable domain (missing parts from reference TRBV30 and TRBJ1-2): SQTIHQWPATLVQPVGSPLSLECTVEGTSNPNLYWYRQAAGRGLQLLFYSVGIGQISSEVPQNLSASRPQDRQFILSSKKLLLSDSGFYLCAWSGGLGYGYTFGSGTRLTVV.

This clone was detected only a few times. CDR3 DNA sequence: TGTGCCAGTAGTAAACCGGGACAGAGGTACGAGCAGTACTTC. Residues: CASSKPGQRYEQYF. This sequence joins TRBV19 and TRBJ2-7; 7 bases match TRBD1. V was pared by 4 bases and J by 4 bases, with 7 bases of the junction left unmatched. The CDR3 extends over 14 amino acids. The germline CDR1 and CDR2 sequences are LNHDA and SQIVND (reference sequence).

The chain is built from TRBV6-5 and TRBJ2-5, with TRBD2 matching over 9 bases. The ends lost 2 bases at V and 5 bases at J; junction bases unmatched: 6. CDR1 and CDR2 from the germline V gene are MNHEY and SVGAGI. The CDR3 totals 15 residues. The chain's CDR3 is CASSYEAGGPETQYF. In DNA form, the CDR3 reads TGTGCCAGCAGTTACGAGGCGGGAGGGCCGGAGACCCAGTACTTC.

This clone was found once. V usage is TRBV2 and J usage is TRBJ2-3; 10 bases agree with TRBD2. Trimming at V came to 6 bases and at J to 5 bases, leaving 11 bases not matched to a gene. There are 16 residues in the CDR3. Germline V lookup: CDR1 SNHLY, CDR2 FYNNEI. The CDR3 DNA sequence: TGTGCCAGCAGGGCCCATATAGCGGGGGGACGAGATACGCAGTATTTT. It encodes CASRAHIAGGRDTQYF.

This clone was picked up a small number of times. The sample contains more than one DNA sequence encoding this CDR3. The chain is built from TRBV7-8 and TRBJ1-6; D call uncertain. The CDR3 has 13 amino acids. The V end lost 1 base, the J end lost 7 bases, and 5 bases lay between the germline ends. Germline V gene data show CDR1 as SGHVS and CDR2 as FQNEAQ. For the CDR3, the DNA is TGTGCCAGCAGCTTAGGAGGGAATTCACCCCTCCACTTT. Protein sequence: CASSLGGNSPLHF.

The chain uses TRBV6-5 and TRBJ1-4; 9 nucleotides agree with TRBD1. Germline-derived CDR1 and CDR2 are MNHEY and SVGAGI. The ends lost 6 bases at V and 8 bases at J; junction bases unmatched: 4. This CDR3 is built from 13 residues. CDR3 DNA: TGTGCCAGCAGCTGGGACAGGGAAGAAAAACTGTTTTTT. Its translation: CASSWDREEKLFF.

This clone has only a few counts. V usage is TRBV5-1 and J usage is TRBJ2-5, with 11 bases aligning to TRBD2. Unmatched junction bases numbered 7, after V lost 3 bases and J lost 3 bases. This CDR3 is 16 amino acids long. Germline V gives CDR1 SGHRS, CDR2 YFSETQ. CDR3 nucleotides: TGCGCCAGCAGCTCCACGCCGGGACTAGCGGAAGAGACCCAGTACTTC. It is translated as CASSSTPGLAEETQYF.

The gene calls are TRBV5-4 and TRBJ1-2, with TRBD1 identical over 9 bases. The trim removed 3 bases at V and 3 bases at J, leaving 6 bases unmatched. This CDR3 has 15 amino acids. Germline-derived CDR1 and CDR2 are SGHNT and YYREEE (reference sequence). This CDR3 is CASSYRDRDHYGYTF. The CDR3 nucleotides read TGTGCCAGCAGCTACCGGGACAGGGACCACTATGGCTACACCTTC.

The chain has TRBV15 and TRBJ1-5, with 7 bases matching TRBD1. Germline V lookup: CDR1 LNHNV, CDR2 YYDKDF (reference sequence). This CDR3 comprises 14 residues. The V gene end was trimmed by 5 bases and the J gene end by 7 bases; junction bases not matched to a gene: 8. CDR3 DNA sequence: TGTGCCACCAGCCCACAGGGGAGCGGGCAGCCCCAGCATTTT. Translating gives CATSPQGSGQPQHF.

This clone has just one count. This chain uses TRBV6-5 with TRBJ1-6; D might be TRBD1 (5 bases). There are 14 residues in the CDR3. Trimming cost V 5 bases and J 10 bases, with 15 bases left between them. Germline V gives CDR1 MNHEY, CDR2 SVGAGI. CDR3 nucleotides: TGTGCCAGCAGTAGCGGGACTTCTGACTCACCCCTCCACTTT. Translating it yields CASSSGTSDSPLHF.

The chain links TRBV6-5 to TRBJ1-1; 7 positions agree with TRBD1. The length of the CDR3 is 14 residues. V lost 0 bases and J lost 7; bases outside the gene matches: 5. The germline V gene encodes CDR1 MNHEY and CDR2 SVGAGI. The CDR3 sequence: CASSYSQGIDEAFF. CDR3 DNA: TGTGCCAGCAGTTACTCACAGGGGATTGATGAAGCTTTCTTT.

This clone was picked up many times. The chain carries TRBV10-1 and TRBJ2-7, with D possibly TRBD2 on 7 matching bases. The germline CDR1 and CDR2 sequences are WNHNN and SYGVQD (reference sequence). V was pared by 9 bases and J by 5 bases, with 20 bases between. This CDR3 has 14 amino acids. The chain's CDR3 is CASSRGGAGHEQYF. The CDR3 nucleotides read TGCGCCAGTTCCCGAGGGGGGGCAGGGCACGAGCAGTACTTC.

The V and J genes are TRBV14 and TRBJ1-4, with 8 bases that match TRBD1. The CDR3 contains 15 residues. Per the germline V gene, CDR1 is SGHDN and CDR2 is FVKESK. J was trimmed by 8 bases and V by 3 bases; bases with no gene match: 8. The CDR3 loop reads CASSQGGRGREKLFF. In DNA form, the CDR3 reads TGTGCCAGCAGCCAGGGGGGCAGGGGGCGCGAAAAACTGTTTTTT.

The chain is built from TRBV6-5 and TRBJ2-5; 8 bases match TRBD2. Germline CDR1 MNHEY, CDR2 SVGAGI. CDR3 length: 16 residues. V lost 0 bases, J lost 4 bases, and 7 bases stayed unmatched. CDR3 in DNA: TGTGCCAGCAGTTACTCTGGTTCCGGGGGGGGAGAGACCCAGTACTTC. It codes for CASSYSGSGGGETQYF.

J is TRBJ2-1 and V is TRBV7-7; TRBD2 aligns across 12 bases. CDR3 length equals 18 residues. CDR1 SSHAT and CDR2 FNYEAQ come from the germline V gene (reference sequence). The V segment lost 1 base and the J segment 5 bases; nucleotides outside the gene matches: 9. CDR3 DNA sequence: TGTGCCAGCAGCTTAGGACTAGCGGGAGTCCCGGGCGACAATGAGCAGTTCTTC. Its translation: CASSLGLAGVPGDNEQFF.

This clone has only one observation. The rearrangement joins TRBV10-3 to TRBJ2-1, with D maybe TRBD1 (5 bases). CDR1 and CDR2 (germline): ENHRY, SYGVKD. The V gene lost 4 bases and the J gene lost 0 bases, with 7 bases spanning the gap. CDR3 length: 14 amino acids. The CDR3 bases are TGTGCCATCAGTGGACAGAGCTCCTACAATGAGCAGTTCTTC. Amino acids: CAISGQSSYNEQFF.

The genes are TRBV27 and TRBJ1-3; 7 positions agree with TRBD1. Germline trimming cut 5 bases from V and 4 bases from J; bases unmatched to any gene: 11. Germline CDR1 is MNHEY and CDR2 is SMNVEV (reference sequence). This CDR3 spans 16 amino acids. The CDR3 loop reads CASSARQGIPGNTIYF. The DNA for the CDR3 is TGTGCCAGCAGTGCTAGACAGGGAATCCCCGGAAACACCATATATTTT.

The CDR3 here is CASSPSPTGLYGYTF. The CDR3 nucleotides are TGTGCCAGCAGCCCGTCACCTACAGGGTTATATGGCTACACCTTC. The rearrangement links TRBV5-4 to TRBJ1-2, with TRBD1 as a possible D gene (6 bases). V dropped 4 bases and J dropped 5 bases, with 18 bases sitting between them. Germline V gene lookup returns CDR1 SGHNT and CDR2 YYREEE (reference sequence). This CDR3 has 15 amino acids.